The 15 T cell receptor beta chains below all came from one sample that was sequenced in a study of long-term antiretroviral therapy in people with HIV. The libraries were made with immunoSEQ v3.0 at survey level. Only in-frame clones appear in the TCRdb table, and some are missing; sequencing was by immunoSEQ multiplex PCR. Of tens of thousands of clones listed, about 88% were seen once; the top ten hold about 4.8%. Sequenced material: unsorted PBMCs, taken 2.7 to 2.9 years before starting antiretroviral therapy. All receptors derive from a woman aged 25 to 39 with HIV.

There are a few counts of this clone. CDR3 nucleotide sequence: TGCGCCAGCAGCCGGGGACAGGATCTTTCGTCCGGCTACACCTTC. Residues: CASSRGQDLSSGYTF. The chain is built from TRBV5-1 and TRBJ1-2; 8 bases align to TRBD1. Germline V gene sequence: CDR1 SGHRS, CDR2 YFSETQ. With 4 bases clipped from V and 8 bases from J, the junction kept 13 bases outside the gene matches. This CDR3 contains 15 residues.

This chain links TRBV5-6 with TRBJ1-2; D remains unclear. This CDR3 spans 15 amino acids. Germline values: CDR1 SGHDT, CDR2 YYEEEE. V lost 4 bases, J lost 5 bases, and 18 bases lay in between. CDR3 protein: CASSPTALTVYGYTF. DNA of the CDR3: TGTGCCAGCAGCCCAACGGCTCTGACGGTTTATGGCTACACCTTC. The complete variable domain, with remaining parts taken from reference TRBV5-6 and TRBJ1-2, reads DAGVTQSPTHLIKTRGQQVTLRCSPKSGHDTVSWYQQALGQGPQFIFQYYEEEERQRGNFPDRFSGHQFPNYSSELNVNALLLGDSALYLCASSPTALTVYGYTFGSGTRLTVV.

The chain employs TRBV19 and TRBJ2-2, with D perhaps TRBD2 (6 bases). Per the germline V gene, CDR1 is LNHDA and CDR2 is SQIVND (reference sequence). This CDR3 contains 16 residues. The V and J ends lost 7 bases and 1 base respectively, with 16 bases between them. The CDR3 sequence: CASTPPWGLNTGELFF. For the CDR3, the DNA is TGTGCCAGTACCCCCCCATGGGGACTGAACACCGGGGAGCTGTTTTTT.

The rearrangement joins TRBV6-1 to TRBJ2-5; 8 nucleotides match TRBD1. The V gene end was trimmed by 1 base and the J gene end by 5 bases; junction bases not matched to a gene: 3. The CDR3 length is 14 residues. Germline V CDR1 and CDR2: MNHNS, SASEGT. CDR3 in amino acids: CASSEGTGWETQYF. In DNA, the CDR3 is TGTGCCAGCAGTGAAGGGACAGGGTGGGAGACCCAGTACTTC.

This clone was observed a single time. The chain employs TRBV6-1 and TRBJ1-1; D may be TRBD1 (5 bases). The CDR3 is 14 amino acids. The germline V gene has CDR1 MNHNS and CDR2 SASEGT. V was clipped by 3 bases and J by 0 bases, with 8 bases between them. DNA for the CDR3: TGTGCCAGCAGTGATTGGGGCATGAACACTGAAGCTTTCTTT. Translation gives CASSDWGMNTEAFF.

The chain carries TRBV7-2 and TRBJ2-3; 8 nucleotides align to TRBD2. The V gene's germline CDR1 is SGHTA and CDR2 FQGNSA. The CDR3 loop spans 15 amino acids. J lost 0 bases, V lost 3 bases, and 2 bases had no gene match. Here the CDR3 DNA reads TGTGCCAGCAGCTTGCGCGGGGGGAGCACAGATACGCAGTATTTT. This codes for CASSLRGGSTDTQYF.

The rearrangement uses TRBV7-8 and TRBJ2-3; 9 nucleotides line up with TRBD1. Losses at the gene ends were 8 bases for V and 3 bases for J; bases not matched to a gene: 9. CDR3 length equals 15 residues. The germline V gene encodes CDR1 SGHVS and CDR2 FQNEAQ. The CDR3 DNA reads as TGTGCCAGCCAACCGGCACAGGGGGCGACAGATACGCAGTATTTT. Its translation is CASQPAQGATDTQYF.

The V and J genes are TRBV11-2 and TRBJ1-5; the D gene is possibly TRBD1 (6 bases). V lost 5 bases and J lost 5, with 19 bases in between. This CDR3 spans 16 amino acids. Germline-derived CDR1 and CDR2 are SGHAT and FQNNGV. CDR3 nucleotides: TGTGCCAGCAGCCCCACGACAGGTACAGGCTATCAGCCCCAGCATTTT. Its translation is CASSPTTGTGYQPQHF.

This chain links TRBV19 with TRBJ1-2; maybe TRBD1 (6 bases). The CDR3 loop spans 17 amino acids. The germline gives CDR1 LNHDA, CDR2 SQIVND (reference sequence). Trimming took off 5 bases at V and 7 bases at J, with 26 bases between the two ends. CDR3 sequence: CASSESIRQDLTSGYTF. The CDR3 DNA reads as TGTGCCAGTAGTGAATCAATTAGACAGGACCTAACAAGTGGCTACACCTTC.

The rearrangement joins TRBV2 to TRBJ1-1; D gene uncertain. This CDR3 is built from 13 residues. The V gene lost 7 bases and the J gene lost 1 base, with 10 bases spanning the gap. The germline gives CDR1 SNHLY, CDR2 FYNNEI. The CDR3 spells CASTRGPNTEAFF. DNA of the CDR3: TGTGCCAGCACCCGAGGACCGAACACTGAAGCTTTCTTT.

The J gene is TRBJ2-3, the V gene TRBV5-1; no definite D call. The V gene's germline CDR1 is SGHRS and CDR2 YFSETQ. Trimming took 0 bases from V and 5 from J, leaving 4 bases between them. This CDR3 has 12 amino acids. The CDR3 DNA follows: TGCGCCAGCAGCTTGGCTGGAGATACGCAGTATTTT. It is translated as CASSLAGDTQYF.

The chain carries TRBV6-5 and TRBJ1-1; D gene uncertain. The V gene's germline CDR1 is MNHEY and CDR2 SVGAGI. The V and J ends lost 6 bases and 1 base respectively, with 9 bases between them. The CDR3 spans 13 residues. Here the CDR3 reads CASSPDWNTEAFF. The CDR3 nucleotides read TGTGCCAGCAGCCCCGACTGGAACACTGAAGCTTTCTTT.

The chain joins TRBV11-2 to TRBJ2-4, with TRBD2 as a possible D gene (5 bases). CDR3 length equals 14 residues. The V end was cut by 1 base, the J end by 9 bases, with 13 bases between. Germline V gene sequence: CDR1 SGHAT, CDR2 FQNNGV. This CDR3 is CASSLGGQLGIQYF. The CDR3 DNA is TGTGCCAGCAGCTTAGGCGGGCAGCTAGGCATTCAGTACTTC.

This chain uses TRBV29-1 with TRBJ1-1; D not certain. The V gene lost 6 bases and the J gene lost 4 bases, with 12 bases spanning the gap. Germline CDR1 reads SQVTM; CDR2 reads ANQGSEA. CDR3 length: 12 amino acids. The CDR3 is CSVATEGTEAFF. The CDR3 DNA is TGCAGCGTCGCGACTGAGGGCACTGAAGCTTTCTTT.

V is TRBV27 and J is TRBJ1-2; 7 bases fit TRBD1. V was clipped by 5 bases and J by 3 bases; unmatched bases: 9. The CDR3 has 15 residues. Germline CDR1 and CDR2: MNHEY and SMNVEV (reference sequence). The DNA of the CDR3 is TGTGCCAGCAGTCACTATGGAACAGGGGACTATGGCTACACCTTC. As protein: CASSHYGTGDYGYTF.